This T cell receptor beta chain came from a study of cytomegalovirus exposure and HLA in healthy donors. Looked up from germline, CDR1 is SGHNT and CDR2 is YYREEE (reference sequence). V was clipped by 5 bases and J by 12 bases, with 18 bases between them. This CDR3 is 13 amino acids long. In the PCR, 60 Vbeta and 13 Jbeta primers were used. The assay was immunoSEQ multiplex PCR, and TCRdb's table has in-frame clones only and misses some. The sample records around 150,000 clones, 65% to 85% being singletons. V is TRBV5-4 and J is TRBJ2-1; D is perhaps TRBD1 (6 bases). Sample: PBMCs. The TCR originated in a male donor in good health and CMV-seropositive. CDR3 region: CASSQQTGIGQFF. Written as DNA, the CDR3 is TGTGCCAGCAGTCAACAGACAGGTATTGGGCAGTTCTTC. Full variable domain (outside the CDR3, taken from reference TRBV5-4 and TRBJ2-1): ETGVTQSPTHLIKTRGQQVTLRCSSQSGHNTVSWYQQALGQGPQFIFQYYREEENGRGNFPPRFSGLQFPNYSSELNVNALELDDSALYLCASSQQTGIGQFFGPGTRLTVL.